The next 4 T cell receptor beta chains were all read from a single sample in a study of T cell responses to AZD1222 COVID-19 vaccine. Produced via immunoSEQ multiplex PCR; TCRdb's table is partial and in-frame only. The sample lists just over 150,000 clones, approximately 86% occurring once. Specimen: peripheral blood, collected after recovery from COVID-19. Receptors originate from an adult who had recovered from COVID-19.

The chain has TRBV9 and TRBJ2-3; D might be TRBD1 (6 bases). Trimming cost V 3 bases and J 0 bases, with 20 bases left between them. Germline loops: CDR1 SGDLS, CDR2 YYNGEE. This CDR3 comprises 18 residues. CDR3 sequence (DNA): TGTGCCAGCAGCGAGAGGGGGTTGGGGCGGACCAGCACAGATACGCAGTATTTT. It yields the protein CASSERGLGRTSTDTQYF.

CDR3 nucleotides: TGTGCCAGCGTCGCAAGGGGGTTCACGCAGTATTTT. This sequence encodes CASVARGFTQYF. The chain recombines TRBV28 with TRBJ2-3; weak D call: TRBD1 (6 bases). There are 12 residues in the CDR3. V was shortened by 8 bases and J by 9 bases, with 15 bases between the two germline ends. Germline assignment: CDR1 MDHEN and CDR2 SYDVKM.

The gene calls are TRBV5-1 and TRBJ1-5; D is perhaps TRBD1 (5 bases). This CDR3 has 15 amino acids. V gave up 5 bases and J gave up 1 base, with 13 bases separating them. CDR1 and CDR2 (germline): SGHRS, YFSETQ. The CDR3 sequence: CASRLTAMSNQPQHF. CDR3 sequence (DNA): TGCGCCAGCAGATTGACAGCGATGAGCAATCAGCCCCAGCATTTT.

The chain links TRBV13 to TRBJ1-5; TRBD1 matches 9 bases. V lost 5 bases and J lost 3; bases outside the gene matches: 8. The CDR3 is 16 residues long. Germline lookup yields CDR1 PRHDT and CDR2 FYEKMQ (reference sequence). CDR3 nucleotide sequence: TGTGCCAGCAGCCGCCGGACAGGGGATCCCAATCAGCCCCAGCATTTT. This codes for CASSRRTGDPNQPQHF.